This T cell receptor beta chain comes out of a study of post-analysis software for immune sequencing data. cDNA libraries for TCR beta contained unique molecular identifiers. TCRdb ran MiXCR on the PCR reads and lists one entry per CDR3 protein. The sample includes 450,000 to 650,000 distinct CDR3 sequences, 44% seen only once; the top ten take more than 1.5%. Comment on this clonotype: Its antigen is not known.

The ends were cut back, 5 bases at V and 3 bases at J, with 15 bases in the middle. This CDR3 spans 15 amino acids. Germline V gene sequence: CDR1 SEHNR, CDR2 FQNEAQ (reference sequence). Findings of the study overall: The normalized Chao1 diversity of multiple sclerosis patients was significantly lower than that of controls. Under the F measure, samples that were prepared in one batch clustered strongly together. With TRBV5-6, TRBV5-1 and TRBV20-1 included, about five TRBV segments were more frequent in patients than in controls.

Sequencing was done on a sample of blood. The receptor comes from a girl aged 10 to 17 with multiple sclerosis. The genes are TRBV7-9 and TRBJ2-3, with D possibly TRBD1 on 5 matching bases. The CDR3: CASSLTRQGTDTQYF. The DNA of the CDR3 is TGTGCCAGCAGCCTAACGAGGCAGGGTACAGATACGCAGTATTTT. Full variable domain (remainder filled in from reference TRBV7-9 and TRBJ2-3): DTGVSQNPRHKITKRGQNVTFRCDPISEHNRLYWYRQTLGQGPEFLTYFQNEAQLEKSRLLSDRFSAERPKGSFSTLEIQRTEQGDSAMYLCASSLTRQGTDTQYFGPGTRLTVL.